This T cell receptor (beta chain) is drawn from a study of neoadjuvant nivolumab and ipilimumab in lung cancer. CDR1 and CDR2 from the germline V gene are SGHNT and YYREEE (reference sequence). This CDR3 contains 16 residues. J lost 6 bases, V lost 3 bases, and 8 bases had no gene match. TCRdb keeps only in-frame clones here, not all; method: immunoSEQ multiplex PCR. The data show approximately 17,000 clones, with 76% seen just once and roughly 8% held by the top ten. V gene TRBV5-4 combines with J gene TRBJ2-3; TRBD2 matches at 12 bases. Source: tumor tissue, taken after neoadjuvant nivolumab, alone or with ipilimumab, at or shortly before surgery. The sequence derives from an adult with non-small cell lung cancer. The CDR3 protein is CASSSRGLAGGDTQYF. The DNA for the CDR3 is TGTGCCAGCAGCTCCCGCGGGCTAGCGGGGGGGGATACGCAGTATTTT.